This T cell receptor (beta chain) was captured by sequencing in a study of vaccination effects on CD4 cells after COVID-19. Details on this clone: Its cognate antigen is unknown.

Study-wide points: Early post-infection timepoints were missing from the study, which also had few convalescent patients.

The CDR3 length is 15 residues. In germline, CDR1 is SGHRS, CDR2 YFSETQ. V was pared by 0 bases and J by 0 bases, with 9 bases between. Some clones are missing from TCRdb's copy, which holds only in-frame ones; the method was immunoSEQ multiplex PCR. The sample includes 35,000 to 50,000 clones, more than 60% of them seen just once. Antigen-specific CD4+ T cells were expanded (with viral peptide pools) by the ViraFEST assay ahead of sequencing. Researchers isolated CD4+ T cells once approximately 10 days of culture had elapsed. The study found no prior SARS-CoV-2 infection in the vaccine recipients, who tested negative for nucleocapsid antibodies.

The chain carries TRBV5-1 and TRBJ1-1; unclear D gene. The sample consisted of CD4+ T cells from PBMCs cultured with HCoV-OC43 spike peptides, taken before COVID-19 vaccination. Subset in this sample: HCoV-OC43 spike overlapping peptide pool stimulation. This sequence was found in a human donor who received a COVID-19 vaccine. CDR3 DNA sequence: TGCGCCAGCAGCTTGGGTGGGTCCCTGAACACTGAAGCTTTCTTT. Translation: CASSLGGSLNTEAFF.